Sequencing of this TCR beta chain was carried out in a study of post-analysis software for immune sequencing data. Study overall: Relapsing-remitting, secondary progressive and progressive-relapsing forms made up the multiple sclerosis disease courses.

cDNA libraries for TCR beta contained unique molecular identifiers. Roughly 0.5 million cDNA molecules were obtained from around 1 to 10 million T cells. TCRdb passed the PCR reads through MiXCR, listing each CDR3 protein once. The data show fewer than 550,000 distinct CDR3 sequences, with around a third seen just once and approximately 6% held by the top ten. As regards this clonotype: Its antigen remains unidentified.

Overall study results and limits: Versus controls, multiple sclerosis patients showed significantly lower diversity (normalized Chao1). The five TRBV segments detected at higher frequency in patients than in controls included TRBV5-6, TRBV5-1 and TRBV20-1. F measure grouped same-batch samples tightly together.

CDR1 and CDR2 (germline): SQVTM, ANQGSEA. This CDR3 is 15 amino acids long. V was pared by 4 bases and J by 2 bases, with 8 bases of the junction left unmatched. The receptor comes from a girl aged 2-17 years with multiple sclerosis. Sequences were obtained from blood. The J gene is TRBJ1-5, the V gene TRBV29-1, with 7 bases matching TRBD1. CDR3 sequence reads: CSVAAGQAGNQPQHF. CDR3 DNA: TGCAGCGTTGCGGCAGGACAGGCGGGCAATCAGCCCCAGCATTTT.